The rows below give T cell receptor beta chains drawn from one sample of a study of cytomegalovirus exposure and HLA in healthy donors. Data came from immunoSEQ multiplex PCR; TCRdb stores just in-frame clones and leaves some out. This sample has 97,000 or so clones; around 88% occur once, and the top ten carry roughly 4%. The sample consisted of PBMCs. The receptors here all came from a woman aged 30 to 39 in good health and CMV-seronegative. Each CDR3 is given with its conserved first and last residue. D genes are given only for firm matches. Size values are once, few and many counts, or a class for expanded clones, and some rows have none.

clone size	D gene	J gene	V gene	CDR3 protein	CDR3 DNA
NA	TRBD1	TRBJ1-2	TRBV10-3	CVVAAQGREGYTF	TGTGTGGTTGCAGCACAGGGGCGAGAGGGCTACACCTTC
NA	TRBD2	TRBJ2-1	TRBV2	CASSVLTSEGEQFF	TGTGCCAGCAGTGTCCTGACTAGCGAAGGGGAGCAGTTCTTC
NA	NA	TRBJ1-1	TRBV11-2	CASSLADTWNTEAFF	TGTGCCAGCAGCTTAGCGGACACGTGGAACACTGAAGCTTTCTTT
once	TRBD1	TRBJ2-7	TRBV6-5	CASSYTTGVVDEQYF	TGTGCCAGCAGTTACACGACAGGGGTTGTCGACGAGCAGTACTTC
NA	TRBD2	TRBJ2-7	TRBV6-1	CASSLAGELYEQYF	TGTGCCAGCAGCTTGGCGGGGGAGCTCTACGAGCAGTACTTC
NA	TRBD2	TRBJ2-1	TRBV5-8	CASSLLAGGGEQFF	TGTGCCAGCAGCTTACTAGCGGGGGGTGGTGAGCAGTTCTTC
NA	TRBD1	TRBJ2-6	TRBV19	CASSRGQSSGANVLTF	TGTGCCAGTAGTAGGGGACAGTCCTCTGGGGCCAACGTCCTGACTTTC
NA	TRBD1	TRBJ1-5	TRBV19	CASSLTGVSNQPQHF	TGTGCCAGTTCTTTAACAGGGGTGAGCAATCAGCCCCAGCATTTT
NA	NA	TRBJ1-2	TRBV6-1	CASSEMESSGYTF	TGTGCCAGCAGTGAAATGGAGAGTTCTGGCTACACCTTC
once	TRBD1	TRBJ1-1	TRBV6-5	CASSYSGQGAPTEAFF	TGTGCCAGCAGTTACTCGGGACAGGGGGCGCCCACTGAAGCTTTCTTT
NA	NA	TRBJ2-5	TRBV25-1	CASSQWAQETQYF	TGTGCCAGCAGTCAATGGGCCCAAGAGACCCAGTACTTC
NA	NA	TRBJ2-6	TRBV7-8	CASSSQTASGANVLTF	TGTGCCAGCAGCTCCCAAACAGCCTCTGGGGCCAACGTCCTGACTTTC
NA	NA	TRBJ2-3	TRBV11-3	CASSQGLNPVADTQYF	TGTGCCAGCAGCCAGGGGCTTAACCCGGTGGCAGATACGCAGTATTTT
NA	NA	TRBJ1-1	TRBV29-1	CSVGREGTEAFF	TGCAGCGTGGGGCGGGAGGGCACTGAAGCTTTCTTT
NA	TRBD1	TRBJ1-5	TRBV19	CASRLDRAANQPQHF	TGTGCCAGTAGACTAGACAGGGCGGCGAATCAGCCCCAGCATTTT
NA	NA	TRBJ1-5	TRBV12-5	CASGTGDAHNQPQHF	TGTGCTAGTGGAACGGGAGACGCACACAATCAGCCCCAGCATTTT
NA	NA	TRBJ1-4	TRBV7-8	CASSKNRAGGLFF	TGTGCCAGCAGCAAAAACAGGGCTGGGGGTCTGTTTTTT
NA	NA	TRBJ1-1	TRBV27	CASSLLGMNTEAFF	TGTGCCAGCAGTTTATTGGGCATGAACACTGAAGCTTTCTTT
NA	TRBD1	TRBJ2-1	TRBV2	CASSPQGAGNEQFF	TGTGCCAGCAGCCCACAGGGGGCTGGCAATGAGCAGTTCTTC
once	TRBD1	TRBJ1-3	TRBV7-2	CASSSMGQISGNTIYF	TGTGCCAGCAGCTCAATGGGACAGATCTCTGGAAACACCATATATTTT
NA	TRBD2	TRBJ2-7	TRBV27	CASRMRGGVYEQYF	TGTGCCAGCAGAATGCGTGGGGGGGTCTACGAGCAGTACTTC
NA	TRBD1	TRBJ1-6	TRBV5-1	CASSFSSPGQQGPSPLHF	TGCGCCAGCAGCTTCAGTTCTCCGGGACAGCAGGGGCCATCACCCCTCCACTTT
NA	TRBD1	TRBJ1-2	TRBV29-1	CSVGQTGLGYTF	TGCAGCGTTGGACAGACAGGGCTTGGCTACACCTTC
NA	NA	TRBJ1-3	TRBV6-1	CASSEGVSWANSGNTIYF	TGTGCCAGCAGTGAAGGTGTGAGCTGGGCGAACTCTGGAAACACCATATATTTT
NA	NA	TRBJ2-2	TRBV2	CASGATNSANTGELFF	TGTGCCAGCGGAGCAACCAATTCCGCGAACACCGGGGAGCTGTTTTTT
NA	NA	TRBJ2-7	TRBV7-6	CASSLVADTLYEQYF	TGTGCCAGCAGCTTAGTCGCGGACACCCTCTACGAGCAGTACTTC
once	NA	TRBJ2-4	TRBV5-1	CASSLGLAKNIQYF	TGCGCCAGCAGCTTGGGGCTAGCCAAAAACATTCAGTACTTC
NA	NA	TRBJ2-1	TRBV5-1	CASSLRTMARGGNEQFF	TGCGCCAGCAGCTTGAGAACGATGGCAAGGGGGGGCAATGAGCAGTTCTTC
few	NA	TRBJ2-7	TRBV6-5	CASSYGGGRSYEQYF	TGTGCCAGCAGTTACGGTGGGGGGAGGTCCTACGAGCAGTACTTC
NA	TRBD2	TRBJ2-1	TRBV7-9	CASSFGGSGYNEQFF	TGTGCCAGCAGCTTCGGCGGGAGTGGCTACAATGAGCAGTTCTTC
NA	TRBD1	TRBJ1-2	TRBV7-2	CASSQRQGAYGYTF	TGTGCCAGCAGCCAGAGACAGGGGGCCTATGGCTACACCTTC
NA	NA	TRBJ1-5	TRBV6-1	CASSDGGLPNQPQHF	TGTGCCAGCAGCGACGGGGGTCTCCCAAATCAGCCCCAGCATTTT
NA	NA	TRBJ1-2	TRBV18	CASSRGSDYDGYTF	TGTGCCAGCTCCAGAGGATCAGATTATGACGGCTACACCTTC
few	NA	TRBJ1-5	TRBV6-1	CASSRGQPQHF	TGTGCCAGCAGTAGGGGTCAGCCCCAGCATTTT
NA	NA	TRBJ2-1	TRBV19	CASSIEIGGYNEQFF	TGTGCCAGTAGTATTGAGATAGGGGGTTACAATGAGCAGTTCTTC
NA	TRBD2	TRBJ2-3	TRBV7-2	CASSLKAGVPWDTQYF	TGTGCCAGCAGCTTGAAAGCGGGAGTGCCATGGGATACGCAGTATTTT
few	TRBD1	TRBJ2-7	TRBV6-5	CASSWGQGGEQYF	TGTGCCAGCAGTTGGGGACAGGGGGGGGAGCAGTACTTC
NA	TRBD1	TRBJ1-1	TRBV5-1	CASSSLGGLTEAFF	TGCGCCAGCAGCTCCCTAGGGGGCCTCACTGAAGCTTTCTTT
NA	NA	TRBJ1-1	TRBV6-5	CASSYSGHLNTEAFF	TGTGCCAGCAGTTACTCGGGCCACTTGAACACTGAAGCTTTCTTT
once	TRBD2	TRBJ2-7	TRBV2	CASSFPATSGTNNYEQYF	TGTGCCAGCAGTTTCCCTGCGACTAGCGGGACGAATAACTACGAGCAGTACTTC
NA	TRBD1	TRBJ2-3	TRBV9	CASSFGQGTDTQYF	TGTGCCAGCAGTTTTGGACAGGGAACAGATACGCAGTATTTT
NA	TRBD1	TRBJ1-2	TRBV28	CASSLAWDRGWLGYGYTF	TGTGCCAGCAGTTTAGCCTGGGACAGGGGTTGGTTAGGCTATGGCTACACCTTC
NA	TRBD2	TRBJ2-3	TRBV5-6	CASSLREGTDTQYF	TGTGCCAGCAGCTTGCGGGAGGGTACAGATACGCAGTATTTT
NA	NA	TRBJ2-1	TRBV29-1	CSVERGLGANEQFF	TGCAGCGTTGAAAGGGGCTTAGGGGCTAATGAGCAGTTCTTC
NA	TRBD1	TRBJ1-1	TRBV6-1	CASRRVGQGPEAFF	TGTGCCAGCAGAAGGGTAGGACAGGGCCCCGAAGCTTTCTTT
once	TRBD1	TRBJ2-7	TRBV7-9	CASSSTGQFTYEQYF	TGTGCCAGCAGTTCTACGGGACAGTTTACCTACGAGCAGTACTTC
NA	TRBD2	TRBJ2-2	TRBV27	CASSLIMGGRATGELFF	TGTGCCAGCAGTTTAATAATGGGTGGGAGGGCCACCGGGGAGCTGTTTTTT
NA	TRBD2	TRBJ2-7	TRBV5-1	CASNLAGGYEQYF	TGCGCCAGTAATCTAGCGGGAGGGTACGAGCAGTACTTC
NA	TRBD1	TRBJ2-7	TRBV5-6	CASSLGRGLVQYF	TGTGCCAGCAGCTTAGGCAGGGGGTTGGTGCAGTACTTC
NA	NA	TRBJ2-7	TRBV9	CASSVGVGLHYEQYF	TGTGCCAGCAGCGTAGGTGTCGGTCTTCACTACGAGCAGTACTTC
NA	TRBD1	TRBJ2-7	TRBV7-8	CASSLESLQGNEQYF	TGTGCCAGCAGCTTAGAATCTTTACAGGGGAACGAGCAGTACTTC
NA	TRBD1	TRBJ2-2	TRBV7-6	CASNGKQGQAYTGELFF	TGTGCCAGCAACGGAAAACAGGGACAGGCATACACCGGGGAGCTGTTTTTT
NA	NA	TRBJ1-2	TRBV27	CASSPLDRTNYGYTF	TGTGCCAGCAGTCCCCTGGACAGAACTAACTATGGCTACACCTTC
NA	TRBD1	TRBJ1-1	TRBV28	CASPAPGGGYTEAFF	TGTGCCAGCCCCGCTCCAGGGGGCGGATACACTGAAGCTTTCTTT
once	NA	TRBJ1-3	TRBV9	CASSSPGGNTIYF	TGTGCCAGCAGCTCCCCAGGTGGAAACACCATATATTTT